This entry features one T cell receptor (beta chain) sequence. The data originate from a study of blood T cell repertoires in COVID-19. Study overall: Nucleic acid was either cDNA or gDNA, and it came from T cells, B-cell-depleted T cells, or PBMCs.

Original data processing: Reference gene primers were amplified, and this amplification served to estimate nucleated cell counts. Clones were read by immunoSEQ multiplex PCR, and TCRdb kept only the in-frame ones, dropping some. The V and J calls and clone size are taken from that table; D and trimming were inferred from the DNA. The sample yields about 100,000 clones, roughly 88% seen once. Germline V gene data show CDR1 as MNHEY and CDR2 as SVGEGT. This CDR3 region has 14 residues. The germline V and J ends were trimmed by 5 bases and 5 bases, with 13 bases remaining between them. Sequenced material: peripheral blood. The chain has TRBV6-2 or TRBV6-3 and TRBJ2-1; D is possibly TRBD1 (6 bases). This receptor was taken from a human donor in a cohort sampled during active COVID-19. The CDR3 here is CASSRGHANNEQFF. The DNA of the CDR3 is TGTGCCAGCAGTCGGGGACACGCGAACAATGAGCAGTTCTTC.